A single sample gave rise to the 22 T cell receptor beta chains below, sequenced in a study of cytomegalovirus exposure and HLA in healthy donors. PCR was performed using 60 Vbeta and 13 Jbeta primers. The data were produced by immunoSEQ multiplex PCR, yet TCRdb's version contains in-frame clones alone and is incomplete. The table records around 110,000 clones, around 77% of them present only once. Sequenced input: PBMCs. The origin of the receptors is a male donor in good health and CMV-seronegative.

DNA of the CDR3: TGTGCCATCAGACAGGGGCTGAACACTGAAGCTTTCTTT. Translated, it gives CAIRQGLNTEAFF. V and J are TRBV10-3 and TRBJ1-1; 7 bases agree with TRBD1. The CDR3 has 13 amino acids. With 6 bases clipped from V and 0 bases from J, the junction kept 1 base outside the gene matches. Germline V lookup: CDR1 ENHRY, CDR2 SYGVKD.

The chain couples TRBV10-1 to TRBJ2-1, with TRBD1 matching 10 bases. CDR1 WNHNN and CDR2 SYGVQD come from the germline V gene (reference sequence). The V segment lost 4 bases and the J segment 2 bases; nucleotides outside the gene matches: 2. This CDR3 has 15 residues. In DNA form, the CDR3 reads TGCGCCAGCAGTGTTGGGACAGGGGCCTACAATGAGCAGTTCTTC. This encodes CASSVGTGAYNEQFF.

The chain combines TRBV5-1 with TRBJ2-7, with 11 bases lining up with TRBD2. The J segment lost 1 base and the V segment lost 6 bases, leaving 3 bases of the junction unmatched. This CDR3 has 14 residues. Germline V gives CDR1 SGHRS, CDR2 YFSETQ. The CDR3 nucleotides are TGCGCCAGCAAAACTAGCGGGAGTTCCTACGAGCAGTACTTC. Translated, it gives CASKTSGSSYEQYF.

V is TRBV4-1 and J is TRBJ2-7; 9 bases map to TRBD2. Germline V lookup: CDR1 MGHRA, CDR2 YSYEKL. The junction had 7 bases not matched to a gene; V was cut back by 1 base and J by 3 bases. CDR3 size: 16 residues. The CDR3 loop reads CASSQGLADKSYEQYF. As DNA, the CDR3 is TGCGCCAGCAGCCAAGGACTAGCGGACAAAAGCTACGAGCAGTACTTC.

The chain is built from TRBV19 and TRBJ2-1; 13 bases agree with TRBD2. The germline V gene has CDR1 LNHDA and CDR2 SQIVND (reference sequence). Trimming removed 4 bases from V and 3 bases from J; junction bases left unmatched: 12. The CDR3 totals 19 residues. This CDR3 reads CASSKTSGRAEWVYNEQFF. CDR3 coding DNA: TGTGCCAGTAGTAAAACTAGCGGGAGGGCCGAGTGGGTCTACAATGAGCAGTTCTTC. Full variable domain (rest looked up from reference TRBV19 and TRBJ2-1): DGGITQSPKYLFRKEGQNVTLSCEQNLNHDAMYWYRQDPGQGLRLIYYSQIVNDFQKGDIAEGYSVSREKKESFPLTVTSAQKNPTAFYLCASSKTSGRAEWVYNEQFFGPGTRLTVL.

This clone was seen just once. The rearrangement uses TRBV2 and TRBJ1-2; 8 bases align to TRBD1. The CDR3 runs to 15 residues. Unmatched junction bases numbered 17, after V lost 8 bases and J lost 9 bases. Germline CDR1 and CDR2: SNHLY and FYNNEI. The DNA for the CDR3 is TGTGCCAGCTCCGGGACAGGCGAACCTAAATGGAGCTACACCTTC. This codes for CASSGTGEPKWSYTF.

The gene calls are TRBV2 and TRBJ2-1; 11 nucleotides match TRBD2. After removal of 6 bases from V and 1 base from J, the junction contained 5 bases not matched to a gene. Germline V CDR1 and CDR2: SNHLY, FYNNEI. CDR3 length: 16 residues. The CDR3 region is CASSPSSGRSYNEQFF. DNA of the CDR3: TGTGCCAGCAGCCCCTCTAGCGGGAGGTCCTACAATGAGCAGTTCTTC.

The chain recombines TRBV11-2 with TRBJ2-3; D remains ambiguous. Trimming pared 3 bases from V and 0 bases from J, leaving 7 bases between. There are 14 residues in the CDR3. Germline V gene sequence: CDR1 SGHAT, CDR2 FQNNGV. The CDR3 bases are TGTGCCAGCAGCTTGACTTCTAGCACAGATACGCAGTATTTT. Its protein is CASSLTSSTDTQYF.

This rearrangement joins TRBV19 to TRBJ1-2; D call uncertain. The CDR3 sequence is 14 residues long. Deletions cut 10 bases from V and 3 bases from J, with 18 bases between. Germline lookup yields CDR1 LNHDA and CDR2 SQIVND (reference sequence). The CDR3 bases are TGTGCCACCGCCCCTTTAGGCGGGGACTATGGCTACACCTTC. This codes for CATAPLGGDYGYTF.

The chain uses TRBV7-2 and TRBJ2-7, with TRBD1 matching over 9 bases. The CDR3 sequence is 15 residues long. Trimming at V came to 1 base and at J to 3 bases, leaving 4 bases not matched to a gene. Looked up from germline, CDR1 is SGHTA and CDR2 is FQGNSA. The CDR3 spells CASSLGTGVGYEQYF. For the CDR3, the DNA is TGTGCCAGCAGCTTAGGGACAGGGGTGGGCTACGAGCAGTACTTC.

The chain joins TRBV2 to TRBJ2-1, with 10 bases aligning to TRBD2. Germline assignment: CDR1 SNHLY and CDR2 FYNNEI. Trimming cost V 4 bases and J 9 bases; bases outside gene matches: 18. The CDR3 totals 18 residues. The DNA of the CDR3 is TGTGCCAGCAGTGTTGCAACTAGCGGGACCCTGGGCCCAGTTGAGCAGTTCTTC. Translation gives CASSVATSGTLGPVEQFF.

This chain uses TRBV7-6 with TRBJ2-5, with a possible D match to TRBD1 (5 bases). The V end was cut by 5 bases, the J end by 0 bases, with 13 bases between. The CDR3 contains 15 residues. From germline, CDR1 is SGHVS and CDR2 FNYEAQ. The CDR3 is CASSPRAGYQETQYF. As DNA, the CDR3 is TGTGCCAGCAGCCCACGAGCAGGGTACCAAGAGACCCAGTACTTC.

The rearrangement uses TRBV19 and TRBJ2-3, with a tentative D call TRBD2 (5 bases). From germline, CDR1 is LNHDA and CDR2 SQIVND (reference sequence). This CDR3 has 12 residues. Trimming shortened V by 6 bases and J by 6 bases, and 10 bases separated the two germline ends. In DNA form, the CDR3 reads TGTGCCAGTAGGCAATCGGGGGATACGCAGTATTTT. Translating it yields CASRQSGDTQYF.

The chain joins TRBV5-4 to TRBJ1-3; D not certain. Germline V lookup: CDR1 SGHNT, CDR2 YYREEE (reference sequence). The ends were cut back, 4 bases at V and 4 bases at J, with 9 bases in the middle. The CDR3 is made up of 13 amino acids. The CDR3 is CASSQTRGNTIYF. The CDR3 DNA reads TGTGCCAGCAGCCAGACCAGGGGAAACACCATATATTTT.

The rearrangement joins TRBV6-1 to TRBJ2-7, with 10 positions matching TRBD1. The V gene's germline CDR1 is MNHNS and CDR2 SASEGT. V lost 3 bases and J lost 6; bases outside the gene matches: 11. This CDR3 contains 16 residues. CDR3 coding DNA: TGTGCCAGCAGTGATAGACCGGGACAGGGGCTGGGCGAGCAGTACTTC. Protein: CASSDRPGQGLGEQYF.

Details on this clone: The same CDR3 also results from other DNA sequences found in this sample. The chain employs TRBV5-4 and TRBJ1-2; possible D gene TRBD1, 5 bases. Germline CDR1 and CDR2: SGHNT and YYREEE (reference sequence). The ends were cut back, 4 bases at V and 6 bases at J, with 19 bases in the middle. The CDR3 loop spans 15 amino acids. The CDR3 loop reads CASSEMGEEGDGYTF. The CDR3, as DNA: TGTGCCAGCAGCGAAATGGGGGAGGAAGGAGATGGCTACACCTTC.

This chain connects TRBV5-8 to TRBJ2-5; D remains ambiguous. This CDR3 is built from 14 residues. V was pared by 0 bases and J by 2 bases, with 8 bases between. Germline lookup yields CDR1 SGHTS and CDR2 YDEGEE. CDR3 region: CASSLDYVQETQYF. For the CDR3, the DNA is TGTGCCAGCAGCTTGGACTACGTACAAGAGACCCAGTACTTC.

The genes are TRBV5-1 and TRBJ2-5, with a possible D match to TRBD2 (6 bases). Germline lookup yields CDR1 SGHRS and CDR2 YFSETQ. This CDR3 has 14 residues. Deletions cut 1 base from V and 11 bases from J, with 18 bases between. As DNA, the CDR3 is TGCGCCAGCAGCTTGTCACAGTCAACGGGGGAGCAGTACTTC. Its translation: CASSLSQSTGEQYF.

CDR3 residues: CASSLLARGVSGYTF. The CDR3 nucleotides are TGTGCCAGCAGTTTATTGGCCAGGGGAGTAAGCGGCTACACCTTC. V gene TRBV27 combines with J gene TRBJ1-2, with D maybe TRBD1 (6 bases). Trimming stripped 1 base from V and 8 bases from J, with 17 bases between. The germline CDR1 and CDR2 sequences are MNHEY and SMNVEV (reference sequence). The CDR3 has 15 residues.

The chain recombines TRBV5-1 with TRBJ2-7; D is undetermined. CDR3 length: 14 residues. In germline, CDR1 is SGHRS, CDR2 YFSETQ. The V gene lost 0 bases and the J gene lost 3 bases, with 10 bases spanning the gap. The CDR3 reads CASSLGLPNYEQYF. In DNA form, the CDR3 reads TGCGCCAGCAGCTTGGGGCTCCCCAACTACGAGCAGTACTTC.

This clone was seen more than once but under ten times. The chain has TRBV7-8 and TRBJ2-5; 7 bases match TRBD2. Gene TRBJ2-7 matches the end of the DNA better, so the J call may be wrong. Germline-derived CDR1 and CDR2 are SGHVS and FQNEAQ. The CDR3 loop spans 12 amino acids. DNA of the CDR3: TGTGCTTCGAGGGGAGGGAACTACGAGCAGTACTTC. Translation gives CASRGGNYEQYF.

V usage is TRBV7-9 and J usage is TRBJ1-1; 7 bases fit TRBD1. The CDR3 contains 13 residues. The V and J ends lost 5 bases and 5 bases, in that order; junction bases with no gene match: 5. Germline assignment: CDR1 SEHNR and CDR2 FQNEAQ (reference sequence). In DNA form, the CDR3 reads TGTGCCAGCAGCCCGACCAGGGGGACTGAAGCTTTCTTT. As protein: CASSPTRGTEAFF.